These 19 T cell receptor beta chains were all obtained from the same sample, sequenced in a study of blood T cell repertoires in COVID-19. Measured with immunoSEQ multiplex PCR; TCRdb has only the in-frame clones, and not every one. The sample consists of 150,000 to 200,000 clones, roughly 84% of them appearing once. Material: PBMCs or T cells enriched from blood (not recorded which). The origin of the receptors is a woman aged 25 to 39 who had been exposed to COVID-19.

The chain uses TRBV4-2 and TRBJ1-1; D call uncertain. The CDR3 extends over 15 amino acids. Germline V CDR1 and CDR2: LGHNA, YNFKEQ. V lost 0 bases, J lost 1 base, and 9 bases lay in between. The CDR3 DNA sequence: TGTGCCAGCAGCCAAGATCTCCGAGGGAACACTGAAGCTTTCTTT. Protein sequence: CASSQDLRGNTEAFF.

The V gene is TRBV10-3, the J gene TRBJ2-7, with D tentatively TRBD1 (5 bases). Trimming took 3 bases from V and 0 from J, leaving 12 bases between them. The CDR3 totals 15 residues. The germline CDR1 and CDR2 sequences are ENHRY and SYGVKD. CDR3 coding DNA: TGTGCCATCAGTGATGCAGGGTTGAGCTCCTACGAGCAGTACTTC. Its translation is CAISDAGLSSYEQYF.

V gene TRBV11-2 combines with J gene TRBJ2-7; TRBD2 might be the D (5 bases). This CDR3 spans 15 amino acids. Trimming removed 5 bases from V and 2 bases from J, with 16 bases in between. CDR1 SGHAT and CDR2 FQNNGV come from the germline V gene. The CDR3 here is CASSKRVGVTYEQYF. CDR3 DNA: TGTGCCAGCAGCAAAAGGGTGGGAGTAACCTACGAGCAGTACTTC.

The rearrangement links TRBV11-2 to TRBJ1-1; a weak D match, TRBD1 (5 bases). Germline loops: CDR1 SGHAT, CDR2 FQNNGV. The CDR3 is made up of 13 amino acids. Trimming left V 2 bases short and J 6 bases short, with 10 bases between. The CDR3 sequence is CASSLRSGAEAFF. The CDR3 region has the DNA TGTGCCAGCAGCTTACGGTCGGGGGCTGAAGCTTTCTTT.

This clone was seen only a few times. Written as DNA, the CDR3 is TGTGCCAGCAGCCCAGATGCGGGACCCCGGGGTGAGCAGTTCTTC. Its protein product is CASSPDAGPRGEQFF. This chain joins TRBV7-3 and TRBJ2-1, with D perhaps matching TRBD2 (6 bases). The ends were cut back, 5 bases at V and 9 bases at J, with 20 bases in the middle. CDR1 is SGHTA and CDR2 is FQGTGA in the germline V gene. The CDR3 is 15 residues long.

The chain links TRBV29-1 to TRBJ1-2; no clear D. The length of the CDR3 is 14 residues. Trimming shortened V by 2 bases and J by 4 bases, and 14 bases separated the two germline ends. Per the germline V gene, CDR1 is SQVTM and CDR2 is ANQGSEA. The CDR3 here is CSVESGRGSYGYTF. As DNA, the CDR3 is TGCAGCGTTGAATCGGGGAGAGGAAGCTATGGCTACACCTTC.

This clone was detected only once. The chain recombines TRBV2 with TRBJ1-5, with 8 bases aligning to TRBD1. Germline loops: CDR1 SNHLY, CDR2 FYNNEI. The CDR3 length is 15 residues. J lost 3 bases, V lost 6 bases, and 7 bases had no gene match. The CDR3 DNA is TGTGCCAGCAGCTACGGACAGGGACTCAATCAGCCCCAGCATTTT. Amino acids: CASSYGQGLNQPQHF.

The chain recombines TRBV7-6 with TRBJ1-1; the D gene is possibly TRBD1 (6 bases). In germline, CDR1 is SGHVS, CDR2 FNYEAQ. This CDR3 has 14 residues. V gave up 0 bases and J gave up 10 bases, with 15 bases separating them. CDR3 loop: CASSLAEQGGGAFF. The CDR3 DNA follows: TGTGCCAGCAGCTTAGCGGAACAGGGAGGGGGAGCTTTCTTT.

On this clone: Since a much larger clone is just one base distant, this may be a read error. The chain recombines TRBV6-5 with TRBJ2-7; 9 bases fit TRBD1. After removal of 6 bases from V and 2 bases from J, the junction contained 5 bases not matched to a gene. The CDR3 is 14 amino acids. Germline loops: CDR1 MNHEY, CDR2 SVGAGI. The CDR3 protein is CASSPGTGPYEQYF. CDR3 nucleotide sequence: TGTGCCAGCAGCCCCGGGACAGGGCCCTACGAGCAGTACTTC.

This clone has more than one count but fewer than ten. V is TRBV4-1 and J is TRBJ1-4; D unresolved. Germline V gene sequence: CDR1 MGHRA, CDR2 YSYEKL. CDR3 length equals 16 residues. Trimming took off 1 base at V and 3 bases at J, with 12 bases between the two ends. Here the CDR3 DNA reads TGCGCCAGCAGCCAAGCGTATGGCCAGGCTAATGAAAAACTGTTTTTT. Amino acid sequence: CASSQAYGQANEKLFF.

Here the CDR3 DNA reads TGTGCCAGCAGCTTGAATTCGCAGGGAAAGACTGAAGCTTTCTTT. It yields the protein CASSLNSQGKTEAFF. This chain joins TRBV7-8 and TRBJ1-1; perhaps TRBD1 as D (5 bases). The CDR3 is 15 amino acids. Trimming removed 3 bases at V and 5 bases at J, with 16 bases between. Germline-derived CDR1 and CDR2 are SGHVS and FQNEAQ.

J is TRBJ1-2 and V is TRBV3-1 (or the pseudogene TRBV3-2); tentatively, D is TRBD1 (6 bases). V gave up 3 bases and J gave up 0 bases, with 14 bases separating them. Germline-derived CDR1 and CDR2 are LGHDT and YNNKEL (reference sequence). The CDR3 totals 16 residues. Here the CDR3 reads CASSQGSGDTNYGYTF. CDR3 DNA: TGTGCCAGCAGCCAGGGTTCAGGGGATACTAACTATGGCTACACCTTC.

The CDR3: CATVPGVSYEQYF. CDR3 sequence (DNA): TGTGCCACCGTCCCGGGGGTATCCTACGAGCAGTACTTC. This sequence joins TRBV6-6 and TRBJ2-7; a weak D match, TRBD2 (6 bases). The CDR3 runs 13 residues. V shed 10 bases and J shed 1 base, with 14 bases lying between them. The germline gives CDR1 MNHNY, CDR2 SVGAGI (reference sequence).

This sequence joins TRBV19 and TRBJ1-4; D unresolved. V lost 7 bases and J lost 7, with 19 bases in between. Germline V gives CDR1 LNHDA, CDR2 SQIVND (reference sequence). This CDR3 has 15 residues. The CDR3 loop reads CASTISGGIVEKLFF. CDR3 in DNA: TGTGCCAGTACGATCTCGGGAGGGATCGTTGAAAAACTGTTTTTT.

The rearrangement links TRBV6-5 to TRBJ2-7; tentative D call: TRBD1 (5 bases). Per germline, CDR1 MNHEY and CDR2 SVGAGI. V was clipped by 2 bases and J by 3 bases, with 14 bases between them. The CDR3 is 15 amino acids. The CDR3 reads CASSYRFQGFYEQYF. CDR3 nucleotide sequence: TGTGCCAGCAGTTACAGATTTCAGGGATTCTACGAGCAGTACTTC.

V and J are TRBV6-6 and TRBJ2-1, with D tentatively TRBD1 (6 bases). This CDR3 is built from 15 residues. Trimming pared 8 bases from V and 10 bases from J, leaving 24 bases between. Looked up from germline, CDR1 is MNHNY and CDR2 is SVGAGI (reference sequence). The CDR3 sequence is CASGSNRRDQGEQFF. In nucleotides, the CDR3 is TGTGCCAGCGGATCCAACCGCAGGGACCAGGGGGAGCAGTTCTTC.

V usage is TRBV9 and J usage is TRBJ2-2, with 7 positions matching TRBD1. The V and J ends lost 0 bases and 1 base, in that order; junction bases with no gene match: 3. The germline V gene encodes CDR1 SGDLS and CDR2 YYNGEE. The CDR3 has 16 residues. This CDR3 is CASSVVRGLNTGELFF. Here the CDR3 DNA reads TGTGCCAGCAGCGTAGTAAGGGGGCTGAACACCGGGGAGCTGTTTTTT.

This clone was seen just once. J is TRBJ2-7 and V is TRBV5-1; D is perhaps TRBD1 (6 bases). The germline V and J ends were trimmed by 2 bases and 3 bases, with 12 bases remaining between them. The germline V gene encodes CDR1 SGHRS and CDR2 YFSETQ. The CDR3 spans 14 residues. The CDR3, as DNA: TGCGCCAGCAGCTTTGAAACAGGGCTCTACGAGCAGTACTTC. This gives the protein CASSFETGLYEQYF.

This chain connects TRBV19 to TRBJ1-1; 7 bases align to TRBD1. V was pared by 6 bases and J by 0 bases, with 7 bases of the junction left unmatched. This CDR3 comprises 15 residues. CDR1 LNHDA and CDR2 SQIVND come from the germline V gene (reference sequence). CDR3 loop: CASRRTGAMNTEAFF. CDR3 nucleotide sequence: TGTGCCAGTAGGCGGACAGGAGCAATGAACACTGAAGCTTTCTTT.